This T cell receptor (beta chain) was profiled in a study of T cells in Graves' hyperthyroidism and ophthalmopathy. This clonotype was seen repeatedly, ten times or more. The antigen remains unidentified. Whole-study results and caveats: Peripheral blood also featured most of the thyroid clonotypes expanded above 0.001.

RNA transcripts served as the template for amplifying TCR beta CDR3 regions. Using the HTBI primer set, a first-round RT-PCR was run on the TCR CDR3. A single record per CDR3 protein comes from TCRdb applying MiXCR to the multiplex PCR reads. Among around 340,000 distinct CDR3 sequences listed, around a sixth were seen once. The CDR3 is 13 residues long. From germline, CDR1 is SQVTM and CDR2 ANQGSEA. Trimming left V 1 base short and J 7 bases short, with 14 bases between. The clonotype comes from a middle-aged woman with Graves' ophthalmopathy. The chain is built from TRBV29-1 and TRBJ2-7; D gene ambiguous. The sample was blood. CDR3 bases: TGCAGCGTTGAAGTAGGTCTCGCGCGGGAGCAGTACTTC. This sequence encodes CSVEVGLAREQYF.